These T cell receptor beta chains were read from a single sample in a study of blood T cell repertoires in COVID-19. Assay: immunoSEQ multiplex PCR; the TCRdb copy retains only in-frame clones and omits some. The data show some 160,000 clones, with just under 85% seen just once and 2.5% to 3% held by the top ten. Material: peripheral blood. The source of these receptors is a woman of 80 years or more with COVID-19, enrolled during active disease. Each CDR3 is given with its conserved first and last residue. A D gene is named only where the DNA matches it firmly. The size field is filled for only some rows; it gives once, few, many or a size class.

-,TRBV4-1,TRBJ1-4,-,TGCGCCAGCAGCCTTTACAGGGACGGGGAACTGTTTTTT,CASSLYRDGELFF
-,TRBV27,TRBJ2-7,TRBD1,TGTGCCAGCAGCCGTACCCATACAGGACAGGTTCCGCAGTACTTC,CASSRTHTGQVPQYF
few,TRBV7-2,TRBJ1-5,-,TGTGCCAGCAGCTTATACGAGGAACAGCCCCAGCATTTT,CASSLYEEQPQHF
few,TRBV7-9,TRBJ2-7,-,TGTGCCAGCAGCCCCCGACAGTACTCCTACGAGCAGTACTTC,CASSPRQYSYEQYF
once,TRBV6-6,TRBJ2-5,-,TGTGCCAGCCTCGACCGGGGAGAGACCCAGTACTTC,CASLDRGETQYF
-,TRBV27,TRBJ1-6,-,TGTGCCAGCAGTTTAAGGCAGGGTTATAATTCACCCCTCCACTTT,CASSLRQGYNSPLHF
-,TRBV5-1,TRBJ2-7,TRBD1,TGCGCCAGCAGCTTGTCGGACAGGGCCAGCACCTACGAGCAGTACTTC,CASSLSDRASTYEQYF
-,TRBV20-1,TRBJ1-1,-,TGCAGTGCTAGTGCAGGGAACACTGAAGCTTTCTTT,CSASAGNTEAFF
-,TRBV7-9,TRBJ2-1,-,TGTGCCAGCAGCTGGCTGGGGGGATCCTACAATGAGCAGTTCTTC,CASSWLGGSYNEQFF
once,TRBV23-1,TRBJ2-1,-,TGCGCCAGCAGATCTTCACTGGACAGTGTGAACTACAATGAGCAGTTCTTC,CASRSSLDSVNYNEQFF
-,TRBV2,TRBJ2-7,-,TGTGCCAGCAGCAGGGACTTTTACGAGCAGTACTTC,CASSRDFYEQYF